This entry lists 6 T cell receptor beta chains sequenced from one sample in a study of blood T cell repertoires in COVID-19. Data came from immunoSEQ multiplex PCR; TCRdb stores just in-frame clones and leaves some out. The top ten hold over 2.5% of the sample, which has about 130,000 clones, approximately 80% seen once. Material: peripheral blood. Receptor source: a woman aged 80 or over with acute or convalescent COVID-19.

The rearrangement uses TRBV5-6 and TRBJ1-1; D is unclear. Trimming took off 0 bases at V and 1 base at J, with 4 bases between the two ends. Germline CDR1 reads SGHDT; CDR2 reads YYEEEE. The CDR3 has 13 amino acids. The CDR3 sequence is CASSLGGNTEAFF. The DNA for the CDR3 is TGTGCCAGCAGCTTGGGAGGGAACACTGAAGCTTTCTTT.

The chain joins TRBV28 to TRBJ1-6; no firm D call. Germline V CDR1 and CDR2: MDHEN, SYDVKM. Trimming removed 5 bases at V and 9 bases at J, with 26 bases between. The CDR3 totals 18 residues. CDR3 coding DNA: TGTGCCAGCAGTCGTCGCAAGACGGGAGCCGTGTTGTTTTCACCCCTCCACTTT. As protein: CASSRRKTGAVLFSPLHF.

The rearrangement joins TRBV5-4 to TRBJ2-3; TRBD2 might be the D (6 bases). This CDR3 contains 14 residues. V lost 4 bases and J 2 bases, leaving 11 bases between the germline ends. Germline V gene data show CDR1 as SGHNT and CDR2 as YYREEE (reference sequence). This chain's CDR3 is CASSRDFVTDTQYF. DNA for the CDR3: TGTGCCAGCAGCCGGGACTTTGTCACAGATACGCAGTATTTT. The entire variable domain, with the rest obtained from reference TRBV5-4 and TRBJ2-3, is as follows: ETGVTQSPTHLIKTRGQQVTLRCSSQSGHNTVSWYQQALGQGPQFIFQYYREEENGRGNFPPRFSGLQFPNYSSELNVNALELDDSALYLCASSRDFVTDTQYFGPGTRLTVL.

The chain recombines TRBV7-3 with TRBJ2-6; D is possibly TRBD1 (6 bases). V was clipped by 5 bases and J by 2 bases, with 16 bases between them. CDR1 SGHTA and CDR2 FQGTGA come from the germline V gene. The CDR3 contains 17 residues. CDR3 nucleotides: TGTGCCAGCAGCCCCCAGGGGTATAGCGCTGGGGCCAACGTCCTGACTTTC. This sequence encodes CASSPQGYSAGANVLTF.

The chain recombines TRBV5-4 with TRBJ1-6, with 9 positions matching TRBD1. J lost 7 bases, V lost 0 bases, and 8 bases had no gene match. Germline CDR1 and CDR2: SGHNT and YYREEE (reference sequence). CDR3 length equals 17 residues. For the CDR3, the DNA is TGTGCCAGCAGCTTGGCCGGGACAGGGTCGGGGAATTCACCCCTCCACTTT. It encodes CASSLAGTGSGNSPLHF.

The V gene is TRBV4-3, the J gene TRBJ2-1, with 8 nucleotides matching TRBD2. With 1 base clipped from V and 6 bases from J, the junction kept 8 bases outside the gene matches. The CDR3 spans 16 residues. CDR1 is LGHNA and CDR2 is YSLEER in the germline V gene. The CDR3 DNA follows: TGCGCCAGCAGCCAAGTGTCCGGGGGGGCCACCAATGAGCAGTTCTTC. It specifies CASSQVSGGATNEQFF.